A selection of T cell receptor beta chains follows, all from one sample in a study of cytomegalovirus exposure and HLA in healthy donors. Some clones are missing from TCRdb's copy, which holds only in-frame ones; the method was immunoSEQ multiplex PCR. The sample has under 90,000 clones; approximately 82% are singletons. Sequenced: PBMCs. The origin of the receptors is a man in his forties or fifties in good health and CMV-seronegative. Each CDR3 is given with its conserved first and last residue. A D gene is named only where the DNA matches it firmly. Expanded clones are given a class, and other clones once, few, many or no size at all.

d_call	clone_size	v_call	j_call	cdr3_nt	cdr3_aa
TRBD2	-	TRBV11-2	TRBJ2-1	TGTGCCAGCAGCCGTGGACTAGCGGCGTATGATGAGCAGTTCTTC	CASSRGLAAYDEQFF
TRBD1	few	TRBV6-6	TRBJ2-7	TGTGCCAGCAGACACGGGACAGGGTCCTACGAGCAGTACTTC	CASRHGTGSYEQYF
-	few	TRBV18	TRBJ1-1	TGTGCCAGCTCACCCGAACAGGGCGGCACTGAAGCTTTCTTT	CASSPEQGGTEAFF
-	-	TRBV21-1	TRBJ1-4	TGTGCCAGCAGCAAATTGTGGCAAAGTAATGAAAAACTGTTTTTT	CASSKLWQSNEKLFF
-	-	TRBV6-5	TRBJ1-4	TGTGCCAGCAGTTACCAGCGTAATGAAAAACTGTTTTTT	CASSYQRNEKLFF
-	-	TRBV16	TRBJ1-4	TGTGCCAGCAGCCAAAACAGACCACCTTATGAAAAACTGTTTTTT	CASSQNRPPYEKLFF
TRBD1	-	TRBV5-4	TRBJ1-1	TGTGCCAGCAGCTGGATCCCGGGACAGCACACTGAAGCTTTCTTT	CASSWIPGQHTEAFF
TRBD2	once	TRBV29-1	TRBJ2-3	TGCAGCGTTAGAGGGACCGGGACTAGCGGTTCCCCGGGGGATACGCAGTATTTT	CSVRGTGTSGSPGDTQYF
TRBD1	-	TRBV7-2	TRBJ1-2	TGTGCCAGCAGCTCGACAGGGAACTCTGGCTACACCTTC	CASSSTGNSGYTF
TRBD1	-	TRBV5-1	TRBJ1-2	TGCGCCAGCAGGGAAAGTCAGGGGGCACATGGCTACACCTTC	CASRESQGAHGYTF
-	few	TRBV6-5	TRBJ1-2	TGTGCCAGCAGTTACTCTAGCCCGGCCTATGGCTACACCTTC	CASSYSSPAYGYTF
TRBD1	-	TRBV6-1	TRBJ2-5	TGTGCCAGCAGTGAATTGGGGACAGGGGGCCGGGAGCAGTACTTC	CASSELGTGGREQYF
-	-	TRBV27	TRBJ1-2	TGTGCCAGCGCCCTCAGAGGGGGTAGTATAACTTATGGCTACACCTTC	CASALRGGSITYGYTF
TRBD1	few	TRBV19	TRBJ1-5	TGTGCCAGTAGTATCACGGACAGGGGGAATCAGCCCCAGCATTTT	CASSITDRGNQPQHF
TRBD2	-	TRBV6-5	TRBJ2-7	TGTGCCAGCAGCCGGACTAGCGGCTACGAGCAGTACTTC	CASSRTSGYEQYF
-	-	TRBV7-2	TRBJ1-4	TGTGCCAGCAGCTTAGCGCGGTCAATTTCAACTAATGAAAAACTGTTTTTT	CASSLARSISTNEKLFF
TRBD2	-	TRBV28	TRBJ2-7	TGTGCCAGCAGCCGGCCGGGACTAGATTCCTCCAATGAGCAGTACTTC	CASSRPGLDSSNEQYF
-	few	TRBV20-1	TRBJ1-1	TGCAGTGCCAGGGGGAACACTGAAGCTTTCTTT	CSARGNTEAFF
-	-	TRBV15	TRBJ2-4	TGTGCCACCAGCAGCGGGGACTCTAGAAACATTCAGTACTTC	CATSSGDSRNIQYF
TRBD1	-	TRBV5-1	TRBJ1-1	TGCGCCAGCAGCCAGGGACAGCTAGGGACTGAAGCTTTCTTT	CASSQGQLGTEAFF
-	-	TRBV9	TRBJ1-5	TGTGCCAGCAGCGAGGGGGTCGGGTTCAATCAGCCCCAGCATTTT	CASSEGVGFNQPQHF
-	-	TRBV9	TRBJ2-7	TGTGCCAGCAGCCCCAGGACTGGAGGCGAGCAGTACTTC	CASSPRTGGEQYF
-	-	TRBV14	TRBJ1-2	TGTGCCAGCAGCCAAGTCCTGGCTTATGGCTACACCTTC	CASSQVLAYGYTF
-	-	TRBV19	TRBJ2-5	TGTGCCAGTAGTCCCGGGACGGAGGGGGAGACCCAGTACTTC	CASSPGTEGETQYF
TRBD1	-	TRBV30	TRBJ2-7	TGTGCCTGGAGTCTGCAGGGGGCCGGCGAGCAGTACTTC	CAWSLQGAGEQYF
TRBD2	-	TRBV4-2	TRBJ2-7	TGTGCCAGCAGCCAAGATTTAGCTAGCGGCTACGAGCAGTACTTC	CASSQDLASGYEQYF
TRBD1	-	TRBV5-1	TRBJ2-5	TGCGCCAGCAGCCGGACAGGTCAAGAGACCCAGTACTTC	CASSRTGQETQYF
-	-	TRBV5-1	TRBJ2-3	TGCGCCAGCAGCGTACAGAGCACAGATACGCAGTATTTT	CASSVQSTDTQYF
TRBD1	-	TRBV18	TRBJ1-3	TGTGCCAGCTCACCGGCCAGGGGGCTAACAGGAAACACCATATATTTT	CASSPARGLTGNTIYF
-	-	TRBV27	TRBJ1-1	TGTGCCAGCAAGTGGGCCAGTAAGAACACTGAAGCTTTCTTT	CASKWASKNTEAFF
-	few	TRBV11-3	TRBJ1-1	TGTGCCAGCAGCTTAAACAGCATGAACACTGAAGCTTTCTTT	CASSLNSMNTEAFF
-	-	TRBV5-8	TRBJ1-1	TGTGCCAGCAGCTCTGGTACAGGGTCGCAAGCTTTCTTT	CASSSGTGSQAFF
TRBD2	-	TRBV4-2	TRBJ2-6	TGTGCCAGCAGCCAAGATAGTAGAGGGCTAGCGGGACCCCCTCGGGGGGCCAACGTCCTGACTTTC	CASSQDSRGLAGPPRGANVLTF
TRBD1	-	TRBV5-1	TRBJ1-1	TGCGCCAGCAGCCCCGGTGGACAGGGACGCACTGAAGCTTTCTTT	CASSPGGQGRTEAFF
TRBD1	-	TRBV4-2	TRBJ1-5	TGTGCCAGCAGTCAGACAGGGTTCAATCAGCCCCAGCATTTT	CASSQTGFNQPQHF
-	-	TRBV28	TRBJ2-4	TGTGCCAGCTCGAGCACAGTAAACATTCAGTACTTC	CASSSTVNIQYF
TRBD2	-	TRBV28	TRBJ2-2	TGTGCCAGCAGAAAGACTAGCGGGAGGGCCGGGGAGCTGTTTTTT	CASRKTSGRAGELFF
TRBD1	-	TRBV5-4	TRBJ2-7	TGTGCCAGCAGCATTGGGACAGGGGGCGAGCAGTACTTC	CASSIGTGGEQYF
-	-	TRBV27	TRBJ1-2	TGTGCCAGCAGTTTTTCGGGGGATACTAGTGGCTACACCTTC	CASSFSGDTSGYTF
TRBD1	-	TRBV28	TRBJ1-2	TGTGCCAGCTTCGGACAGGGCGACTATGGCTACACCTTC	CASFGQGDYGYTF
-	-	TRBV6-4	TRBJ2-1	TGTGCCAGCAGTGACATCGCCTACAATGAGCAGTTCTTC	CASSDIAYNEQFF
-	-	TRBV15	TRBJ2-7	TGTGCCACCAGCAGAGATCGGGGGACCTACGAGCAGTACTTC	CATSRDRGTYEQYF
TRBD1	-	TRBV9	TRBJ2-7	TGTGCCAGCAGCGACAGGGGTAGCGACGAGCAGTACTTC	CASSDRGSDEQYF
-	-	TRBV4-2	TRBJ1-2	TGTGCCAGCAGCCGGGCGGGGGCCAACTATGGCTACACCTTC	CASSRAGANYGYTF
TRBD1	-	TRBV7-9	TRBJ2-3	TGTGCCAGCAGCTTCCCTGGACAGGGCCCGACTAATACGCAGTATTTT	CASSFPGQGPTNTQYF